This is a list of T cell receptor beta chains from one sample in a study of CD8+CD57+ T cells in acquired aplastic anemia. TCRdb independently ran MiXCR on the reads; one entry per CDR3 protein. The table has about 190,000 distinct CDR3 sequences, about three fifths seen once; the top ten hold more than 45%. The material sequenced was sorted CD4+, CD8+, or CD8+CD57+ T cells (not recorded which) from PBMCs. These receptors all stem from a human donor with severe aplastic anemia or a healthy control (not recorded which). CDR3s leave out the opening cysteine and the closing phenylalanine or tryptophan. Size tells how often a clone was seen (once, few, many) or the class of an expanded clone, and some rows leave it out.

clone size: few
J gene: TRBJ1-6
V gene: TRBV10-3
CDR3 protein: AISSSYNSPLH

clone size: NA
J gene: TRBJ2-7
V gene: TRBV5-1
CDR3 protein: ASSPGGDGTYEQY

clone size: many
J gene: TRBJ2-7
V gene: TRBV20-1
CDR3 protein: SARPRLAGGVYEQY

clone size: once
J gene: TRBJ2-7
V gene: TRBV7-2
CDR3 protein: ASSLSGGTSKHEQY

clone size: NA
J gene: TRBJ1-1
V gene: TRBV10-2
CDR3 protein: ASKLGGNEAF

clone size: NA
J gene: TRBJ1-2
V gene: TRBV24-1
CDR3 protein: ATSQGSWNGYT

clone size: NA
J gene: TRBJ2-7
V gene: TRBV6-1
CDR3 protein: ASSYSSPGGGNYEQY

clone size: NA
J gene: TRBJ2-7
V gene: TRBV7-9
CDR3 protein: ASSYPGGYEQY

clone size: medium-sized
J gene: TRBJ2-7
V gene: TRBV5-6
CDR3 protein: ASSLDPGSYEQY

clone size: NA
J gene: TRBJ1-2
V gene: TRBV7-9
CDR3 protein: ASSLALGSNYGYT

clone size: NA
J gene: TRBJ2-1
V gene: TRBV6-5
CDR3 protein: ASSRASTLAGTYNEQF

clone size: NA
J gene: TRBJ2-7
V gene: TRBV7-2
CDR3 protein: ASSLVLGPNSYEQY

clone size: few
J gene: TRBJ2-7
V gene: TRBV20-1
CDR3 protein: SARPLDRESYEQY

clone size: many
J gene: TRBJ2-5
V gene: TRBV7-9
CDR3 protein: ASSFGGAYQETQY

clone size: few
J gene: TRBJ1-6
V gene: TRBV20-1
CDR3 protein: SARRTGDSPLH

clone size: NA
J gene: TRBJ1-1
V gene: TRBV7-6
CDR3 protein: ASSSGQGARDTEAF

clone size: NA
J gene: TRBJ2-7
V gene: TRBV7-9
CDR3 protein: ASSLAAHEQY

clone size: NA
J gene: TRBJ2-2
V gene: TRBV24-1
CDR3 protein: ATSDSQAGVPNTGELF

clone size: NA
J gene: TRBJ2-3
V gene: TRBV7-2
CDR3 protein: ASSRQTGGRDTQY

clone size: many
J gene: TRBJ1-3
V gene: TRBV13
CDR3 protein: ASSLGDRVSGNTIY

clone size: few
J gene: TRBJ2-7
V gene: TRBV7-9
CDR3 protein: ASSLRQGNYEQY

clone size: NA
J gene: TRBJ2-7
V gene: TRBV9
CDR3 protein: ASSAQLSYEQY

clone size: NA
J gene: TRBJ2-5
V gene: TRBV29-1
CDR3 protein: SVEGQETQY

clone size: NA
J gene: TRBJ2-5
V gene: TRBV9
CDR3 protein: ASSVAAGPGETQY

clone size: many
J gene: TRBJ2-1
V gene: TRBV19
CDR3 protein: ASSISGLAGDNEQF

clone size: few
J gene: TRBJ2-2
V gene: TRBV30
CDR3 protein: AWTGAHTGELF

clone size: NA
J gene: TRBJ1-2
V gene: TRBV20-1
CDR3 protein: SAPLGAKGYT

clone size: NA
J gene: TRBJ2-2
V gene: TRBV7-2
CDR3 protein: ASSLGGQGVRTGELF

clone size: NA
J gene: TRBJ2-5
V gene: TRBV7-3
CDR3 protein: ASSRWGDSQETQY

clone size: NA
J gene: TRBJ2-5
V gene: TRBV29-1
CDR3 protein: SGRKGAGETQY

clone size: NA
J gene: TRBJ2-3
V gene: TRBV4-2
CDR3 protein: ASSQGLGADTQY

clone size: NA
J gene: TRBJ2-1
V gene: TRBV19
CDR3 protein: ASSSGHEQF

clone size: many
J gene: TRBJ1-1
V gene: TRBV7-9
CDR3 protein: ASSSAGVEAF

clone size: few
J gene: TRBJ2-1
V gene: TRBV3-1
CDR3 protein: ASSPASGGSEQF

clone size: few
J gene: TRBJ2-7
V gene: TRBV7-9
CDR3 protein: ASNSRQSSYEQY

clone size: NA
J gene: TRBJ2-7
V gene: TRBV7-9
CDR3 protein: ASRFGGTGGGEQY

clone size: NA
J gene: TRBJ2-3
V gene: TRBV7-9
CDR3 protein: ASSQRQGGQY

clone size: NA
J gene: TRBJ1-1
V gene: TRBV10-3
CDR3 protein: AIRQGIGNTEAF

clone size: NA
J gene: TRBJ2-7
V gene: TRBV5-1
CDR3 protein: ASSLRLELDEQY

clone size: NA
J gene: TRBJ2-3
V gene: TRBV20-1
CDR3 protein: SASRGTSGTDTQY

clone size: few
J gene: TRBJ1-2
V gene: TRBV6-1
CDR3 protein: ASMDWGTGYT

clone size: many
J gene: TRBJ2-7
V gene: TRBV27
CDR3 protein: ASTGTGFYEQY

clone size: NA
J gene: TRBJ2-7
V gene: TRBV12-5
CDR3 protein: ASRERSSYEQY

clone size: NA
J gene: TRBJ1-1
V gene: TRBV25-1
CDR3 protein: ASSARGTGDTEAF

clone size: few
J gene: TRBJ2-7
V gene: TRBV10-3
CDR3 protein: AISGEGTSEPYEQY